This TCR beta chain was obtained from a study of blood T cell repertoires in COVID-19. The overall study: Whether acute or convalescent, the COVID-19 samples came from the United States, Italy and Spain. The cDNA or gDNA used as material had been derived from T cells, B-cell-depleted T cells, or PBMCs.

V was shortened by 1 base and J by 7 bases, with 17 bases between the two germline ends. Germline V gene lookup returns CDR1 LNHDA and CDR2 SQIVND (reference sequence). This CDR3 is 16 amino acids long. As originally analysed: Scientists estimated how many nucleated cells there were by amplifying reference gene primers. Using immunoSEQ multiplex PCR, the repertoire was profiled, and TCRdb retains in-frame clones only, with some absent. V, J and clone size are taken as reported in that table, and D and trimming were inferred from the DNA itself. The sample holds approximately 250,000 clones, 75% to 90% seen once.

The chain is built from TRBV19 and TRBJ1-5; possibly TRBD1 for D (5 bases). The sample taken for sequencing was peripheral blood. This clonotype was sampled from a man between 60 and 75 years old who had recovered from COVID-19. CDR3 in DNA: TGTGCCAGTAGTATAGCTGCCTCAGGGAGGGGCCAGCCCCAGCATTTT. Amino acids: CASSIAASGRGQPQHF. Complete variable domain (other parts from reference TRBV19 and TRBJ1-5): DGGITQSPKYLFRKEGQNVTLSCEQNLNHDAMYWYRQDPGQGLRLIYYSQIVNDFQKGDIAEGYSVSREKKESFPLTVTSAQKNPTAFYLCASSIAASGRGQPQHFGDGTRLSIL.